This TCR beta chain was recorded in a study of control samples from healthy donors and cancer patients. Germline CDR1 is ENHRY and CDR2 is SYGVKD. The CDR3 is 15 residues long. Trimming shortened V by 3 bases and J by 4 bases, and 14 bases separated the two germline ends. Libraries were prepared by immunoSEQ multiplex PCR; TCRdb keeps only in-frame clonotypes and omits some of them. The sample carries 40,000 to 50,000 clones, approximately 94% recorded once. Sequencing was performed on blood. The chain employs TRBV10-3 and TRBJ2-3, with D perhaps TRBD2 (5 bases). This receptor was identified in a man in his sixties in good health. The CDR3 is CAISDLAPGPDTQYF. In DNA, the CDR3 is TGTGCCATCAGTGACCTAGCCCCGGGTCCAGATACGCAGTATTTT.